This TCR beta chain derives from a study of blood T cell repertoires in COVID-19. Turning to the study itself: Whether acute or convalescent, the COVID-19 samples came from the United States, Italy and Spain. PBMCs, B-cell-depleted T cells, or T cells provided the cDNA or gDNA that made up the material.

The age range of participants was 18 to 89 years, with residence in about two dozen US areas. Libraries were prepared by immunoSEQ multiplex PCR; TCRdb keeps only in-frame clonotypes and omits some of them. The repertoire holds 250,000 to 400,000 clones, with around nine tenths as singletons. Trimming took 2 bases from V and 7 from J, leaving 11 bases between them. CDR3 length: 13 residues. Germline CDR1 MNHEY, CDR2 SVGAGI. The sample was PBMCs or T cells enriched from blood (not recorded which). This clonotype was obtained from a man in his sixties who had recovered from COVID-19. This chain links TRBV6-5 with TRBJ1-2; TRBD1 is a possible D gene (5 bases). Here the CDR3 reads CASSYAQGRGYTF. The DNA of the CDR3 is TGTGCCAGCAGTTACGCCCAGGGTCGTGGCTACACCTTC.